The next 18 T cell receptor beta chains were all read from a single sample in a study of blood T cell repertoires in COVID-19. Measured with immunoSEQ multiplex PCR; TCRdb has only the in-frame clones, and not every one. The data contain 250,000 to 300,000 clones, more than 70% of them singletons. The sample was peripheral blood. These receptors were collected from an elderly man with acute or convalescent COVID-19.

The V gene is TRBV28, the J gene TRBJ2-2; TRBD1 is a possible D gene (5 bases). There are 17 residues in the CDR3. The V and J ends lost 4 bases and 6 bases respectively, with 21 bases between them. In germline, CDR1 is MDHEN, CDR2 SYDVKM. The CDR3 loop reads CASSSAFRAGHAGELFF. CDR3 bases: TGTGCCAGCAGTTCCGCCTTCAGGGCAGGTCACGCCGGGGAGCTGTTTTTT.

The genes are TRBV6-5 and TRBJ2-7; D is undetermined. V lost 0 bases to trimming and J lost 3 bases, with 12 bases between them. CDR1 is MNHEY, CDR2 SVGAGI, per germline. This CDR3 comprises 15 residues. The CDR3 region is CASSYSSQKYYEQYF. Written as DNA, the CDR3 is TGTGCCAGCAGTTACTCGAGTCAAAAATACTACGAGCAGTACTTC.

This chain links TRBV20-1 with TRBJ2-2; 8 bases fit TRBD2. Germline V CDR1 and CDR2: DFQATT, SNEGSKA (reference sequence). The CDR3 length is 14 residues. Losses at the gene ends were 6 bases for V and 6 bases for J; bases not matched to a gene: 9. The CDR3 loop is CSASGTRSAGELFF. For the CDR3, the DNA is TGCAGTGCCAGTGGGACTAGATCGGCCGGGGAGCTGTTTTTT.

This chain uses TRBV10-3 with TRBJ2-7; 9 nucleotides match TRBD1. The CDR3 extends over 15 amino acids. Looked up from germline, CDR1 is ENHRY and CDR2 is SYGVKD. The J segment lost 2 bases and the V segment lost 6 bases, leaving 8 bases of the junction unmatched. The CDR3 nucleotides are TGTGCCATCAGCCCAGGGACAGGGAGAGCCTACGAGCAGTACTTC. Translated: CAISPGTGRAYEQYF.

The rearrangement joins TRBV4-1 to TRBJ2-3, with D unresolved. Between the trimmed V and J ends, which lost 0 bases and 3 bases, there was a span of 7 bases. Germline values: CDR1 MGHRA, CDR2 YSYEKL. The CDR3 length is 14 residues. The CDR3 nucleotides read TGCGCCAGCAGCCAAGACGCGGTAACAGATACGCAGTATTTT. Translating it yields CASSQDAVTDTQYF.

Relative to its sample, this clone is medium-sized. This chain links TRBV7-8 with TRBJ2-3, with TRBD1 identical over 7 bases. Germline lookup yields CDR1 SGHVS and CDR2 FQNEAQ. After removal of 5 bases from V and 0 bases from J, the junction contained 8 bases not matched to a gene. The length of the CDR3 is 16 residues. The DNA for the CDR3 is TGTGCCAGCAGCCCGCCCGGGACAGTTAGCACAGATACGCAGTATTTT. It codes for CASSPPGTVSTDTQYF.

The count of this clone is one. J is TRBJ1-5 and V is TRBV29-1; 8 bases line up with TRBD1. V shed 6 bases, J shed 4 bases, and the junction held 5 bases outside the gene matches. Germline V gene sequence: CDR1 SQVTM, CDR2 ANQGSEA. This CDR3 comprises 13 residues. The chain's CDR3 is CSVGWTGNQPQHF. Here the CDR3 DNA reads TGCAGCGTGGGGTGGACAGGGAATCAGCCCCAGCATTTT.

The genes are TRBV30 and TRBJ1-4; perhaps TRBD1 as D (6 bases). V lost 0 bases and J lost 3, with 11 bases in between. This CDR3 spans 15 amino acids. Germline CDR1 is GTSNPN and CDR2 is SVGIG (reference sequence). The CDR3 region is CAWSVGGFANEKLFF. The CDR3 region has the DNA TGTGCCTGGAGTGTAGGGGGATTTGCTAATGAAAAACTGTTTTTT.

The CDR3 region is CASSPSRSVAGANVLTF. The CDR3 DNA reads as TGTGCCAGCAGCCCTTCACGAAGTGTAGCTGGGGCCAACGTCCTGACTTTC. The chain carries TRBV6-2 or TRBV6-3 and TRBJ2-6; D remains ambiguous. Germline assignment: CDR1 MNHEY and CDR2 SVGEGT. The CDR3 extends over 17 amino acids. V lost 6 bases and J lost 2, with 17 bases in between.

This chain uses TRBV5-5 with TRBJ2-2; 9 nucleotides agree with TRBD1. The germline V gene encodes CDR1 SGHKS and CDR2 YYEKEE (reference sequence). With 3 bases clipped from V and 6 bases from J, the junction kept 6 bases outside the gene matches. This CDR3 comprises 15 residues. The CDR3: CASSWDRVESGELFF. The CDR3 DNA follows: TGTGCCAGCAGCTGGGACAGGGTAGAGTCCGGGGAGCTGTTTTTT.

This clone was seen only a few times. This chain connects TRBV28 to TRBJ2-7; D may be TRBD2 (6 bases). Per the germline V gene, CDR1 is MDHEN and CDR2 is SYDVKM. The V end lost 5 bases, the J end lost 4 bases, and 12 bases lay between the germline ends. This CDR3 is 13 amino acids long. This CDR3 is CASSPGVGYEQYF. The CDR3 bases are TGTGCCAGCAGTCCGGGGGTGGGATACGAGCAGTACTTC.

This chain joins TRBV10-3 and TRBJ2-1; 16 bases map to TRBD2. The CDR3 contains 17 residues. The trim removed 10 bases at V and 1 base at J, leaving 7 bases unmatched. Germline-derived CDR1 and CDR2 are ENHRY and SYGVKD. CDR3 in DNA: TGTGCCACCGAGGGGACTAGCGGGGGGGAATCCTACAATGAGCAGTTCTTC. Protein: CATEGTSGGESYNEQFF.

The J gene is TRBJ1-5, the V gene TRBV24-1, with D possibly matching TRBD1 (6 bases). The CDR3 runs to 13 residues. Germline-derived CDR1 and CDR2 are KGHDR and SFDVKD. Trimming took off 9 bases at V and 3 bases at J, with 11 bases between the two ends. The CDR3 DNA reads as TGTGCCACCGCACAGGGCCTCAATCAGCCCCAGCATTTT. Translated: CATAQGLNQPQHF.

This chain uses TRBV7-9 with TRBJ2-1, with D possibly matching TRBD2 (6 bases). This CDR3 is 15 amino acids long. The germline V gene encodes CDR1 SEHNR and CDR2 FQNEAQ (reference sequence). Trimming stripped 7 bases from V and 4 bases from J, with 17 bases between. The CDR3 spells CASILSGGLYNEQFF. In DNA form, the CDR3 reads TGTGCCAGCATCCTATCTGGGGGGTTATACAATGAGCAGTTCTTC.

V and J are TRBV5-1 and TRBJ2-3, with no clear D. The CDR3 length is 14 residues. Germline loops: CDR1 SGHRS, CDR2 YFSETQ. Trimming removed 0 bases from V and 0 bases from J, with 5 bases in between. CDR3 amino acids: CASSLERSTDTQYF. In DNA, the CDR3 is TGCGCCAGCAGCTTGGAGCGAAGCACAGATACGCAGTATTTT.

This clone was picked up one time. The chain combines TRBV15 with TRBJ1-6; maybe TRBD1 (6 bases). Germline-derived CDR1 and CDR2 are LNHNV and YYDKDF (reference sequence). The CDR3 spans 16 residues. The V end was cut by 8 bases, the J end by 7 bases, with 21 bases between. CDR3 DNA: TGTGCCACCTCTATAAGGGGGGGGTTGGCCAATTCACCCCTCCACTTT. Protein product: CATSIRGGLANSPLHF.

The chain recombines TRBV30 with TRBJ2-7, with TRBD1 matching 7 bases. The CDR3 runs to 15 residues. V was clipped by 4 bases and J by 6 bases; unmatched bases: 15. The germline CDR1 and CDR2 sequences are GTSNPN and SVGIG (reference sequence). CDR3 residues: CAWINGNRGSSEQYF. The CDR3, as DNA: TGTGCCTGGATCAACGGTAACAGGGGCTCATCCGAGCAGTACTTC.

The count of this clone is one. The rearrangement joins TRBV3-1 (or the pseudogene TRBV3-2) to TRBJ2-5; D is possibly TRBD2 (6 bases). The ends were cut back, 4 bases at V and 0 bases at J, with 15 bases in the middle. Germline-derived CDR1 and CDR2 are LGHDT and YNNKEL (reference sequence). This CDR3 is 16 amino acids long. CDR3 sequence: CASSRRRGVNQETQYF. The CDR3, as DNA: TGTGCCAGCAGCCGCCGGCGCGGGGTGAACCAAGAGACCCAGTACTTC.